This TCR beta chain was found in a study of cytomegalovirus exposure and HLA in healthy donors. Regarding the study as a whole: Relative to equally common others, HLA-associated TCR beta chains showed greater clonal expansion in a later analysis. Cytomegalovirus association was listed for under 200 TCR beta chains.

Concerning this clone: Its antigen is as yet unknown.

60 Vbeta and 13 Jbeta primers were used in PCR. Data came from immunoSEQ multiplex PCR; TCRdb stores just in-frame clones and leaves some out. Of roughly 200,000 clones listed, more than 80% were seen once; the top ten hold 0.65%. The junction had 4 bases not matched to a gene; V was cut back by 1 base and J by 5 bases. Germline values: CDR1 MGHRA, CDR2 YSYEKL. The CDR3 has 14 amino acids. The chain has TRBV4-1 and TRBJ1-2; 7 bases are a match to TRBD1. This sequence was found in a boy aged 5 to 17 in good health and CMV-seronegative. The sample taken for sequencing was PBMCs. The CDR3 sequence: CASSQGDRPYGYTF. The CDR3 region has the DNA TGCGCCAGCAGCCAAGGGGACAGACCTTATGGCTACACCTTC.